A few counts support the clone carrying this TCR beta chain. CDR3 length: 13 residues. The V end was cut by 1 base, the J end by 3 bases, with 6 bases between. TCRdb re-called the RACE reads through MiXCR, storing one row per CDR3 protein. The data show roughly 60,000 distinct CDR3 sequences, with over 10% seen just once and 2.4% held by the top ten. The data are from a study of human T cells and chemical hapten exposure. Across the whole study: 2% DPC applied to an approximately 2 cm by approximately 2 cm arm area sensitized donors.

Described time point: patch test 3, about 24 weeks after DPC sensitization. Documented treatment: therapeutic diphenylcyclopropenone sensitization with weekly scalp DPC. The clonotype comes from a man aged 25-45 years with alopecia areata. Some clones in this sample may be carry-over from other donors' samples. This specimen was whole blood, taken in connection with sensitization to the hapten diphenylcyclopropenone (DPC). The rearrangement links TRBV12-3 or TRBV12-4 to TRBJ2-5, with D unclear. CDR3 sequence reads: CASSLGAEETQYF. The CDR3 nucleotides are TGTGCCAGCAGTTTAGGGGCGGAAGAGACCCAGTACTTC.